This paragraph covers one T cell receptor beta chain sequence. Its antigen is undetermined. Libraries were prepared by immunoSEQ multiplex PCR; TCRdb keeps only in-frame clonotypes and omits some of them. The sample records 45,000 to 65,000 clones, roughly 93% being singletons. This specimen belongs to a study of graft-versus-host responses after intestinal transplantation. CDR1 and CDR2 (germline): SGHDT, YYEEEE. This CDR3 spans 12 amino acids. Trimming took off 2 bases at V and 2 bases at J, with 3 bases between the two ends. Sequenced material: unstimulated CD4+ T cells sorted from spleen or lymph node cells, taken before transplant. This TCR was recovered from a human donor who was the organ donor for an intestinal transplant. The V and J genes are TRBV5-6 and TRBJ2-3; D ambiguous. The CDR3 nucleotides are TGTGCCAGCAGCTTATCCACAGATACGCAGTATTTT. Its translation is CASSLSTDTQYF. Based on the CDR3 plus reference TRBV5-6 and TRBJ2-3, the full variable domain is DAGVTQSPTHLIKTRGQQVTLRCSPKSGHDTVSWYQQALGQGPQFIFQYYEEEERQRGNFPDRFSGHQFPNYSSELNVNALLLGDSALYLCASSLSTDTQYFGPGTRLTVL.